These 5 T cell receptor beta chains share one sample of origin, sequenced in a study of blood T cell repertoires in COVID-19. Libraries were prepared by immunoSEQ multiplex PCR; TCRdb keeps only in-frame clonotypes and omits some of them. The sample carries 250,000 or so clones, under 85% recorded once. Input material: peripheral blood. The source of these receptors is a human donor in a cohort sampled during active COVID-19.

In regard to this clone: The junction departs from the called germline gene at one end, perhaps through a read error. The V gene is TRBV25-1, the J gene TRBJ2-4; tentatively, D is TRBD2 (7 bases). CDR3 size: 11 residues. Looked up from germline, CDR1 is MGHDK and CDR2 is SYGVNS. CDR3 sequence reads: CASSEGGQVNF. CDR3 nucleotides: TGTGCCAGCAGTGAGGGGGGGCAGGTCAACTTC.

Remarks on this clone: Other DNA sequences in this specimen translate into the identical CDR3. The J gene is TRBJ1-2, the V gene TRBV12-2; TRBD1, the D gene given by the table, was not confirmed from the DNA. TRBV12-2 is an annotated pseudogene. This CDR3 contains 16 residues. The CDR3 protein is CASRLGDRVEPNGYTF. The CDR3 DNA reads as TGTGCAAGTCGCTTAGGGGACAGAGTGGAACCTAATGGCTACACCTTC.

The CDR3 is CASSPPLPGSGANVLTF. The CDR3 region has the DNA TGTGCCAGCAGCCCACCCCTGCCCGGCTCTGGGGCCAACGTCCTGACTTTC. The V and J genes are TRBV11-3 and TRBJ2-6; D is ambiguous. V was trimmed by 5 bases and J by 0 bases, leaving 14 bases between them. Germline V gene lookup returns CDR1 SGHNT and CDR2 YENEEA. The CDR3 covers 17 residues.

The V call is TRBV21-1, the J call TRBJ2-4; the table names TRBD1, a call not compared with the DNA. TRBV21-1 is described as a pseudogene. The CDR3 length is 16 residues. The CDR3 DNA reads as TGTGCCAGCAGCGCGTTTAAACAGGGCGAGAAAAACATTCAGTACTTC. The encoded protein is CASSAFKQGEKNIQYF.

V gene TRBV28 combines with J gene TRBJ2-7, with 10 bases identical to TRBD2. Per germline, CDR1 MDHEN and CDR2 SYDVKM. Germline trimming cut 8 bases from V and 0 bases from J; bases unmatched to any gene: 4. The CDR3 extends over 14 amino acids. The CDR3 DNA reads TGTGCCAGCGTAGCGGGAGGTCCCTCCTACGAGCAGTACTTC. It yields the protein CASVAGGPSYEQYF.